This TCR beta chain was captured in a study of T cells in Graves' hyperthyroidism and ophthalmopathy. Trimming stripped 7 bases from V and 1 base from J, with 15 bases between. Germline V gene sequence: CDR1 DFQATT, CDR2 SNEGSKA (reference sequence). CDR3 length equals 14 residues. Authors of the study amplified TCR beta CDR3 regions from RNA transcripts. During a first-round RT-PCR of the TCR CDR3, the HTBI primer set was used. TCRdb independently ran MiXCR on the multiplex PCR reads; one entry per CDR3 protein. The sample lists 450,000 to 600,000 distinct CDR3 sequences, approximately 20% occurring once. Using about 10 ml of fresh peripheral blood, PBMCs were prepared.

Sequencing was done on a sample of blood. This sequence was found in a man in his forties with Graves' ophthalmopathy. The chain recombines TRBV20-1 with TRBJ2-3; D is possibly TRBD2 (5 bases). The CDR3 DNA sequence: TGCAGTGTCCGGATTAGCGAGGGCACAGATACGCAGTATTTT. Protein sequence: CSVRISEGTDTQYF.